Below, 24 T cell receptor beta chains from the same sample are listed, as sequenced in a study of technical replicates of blood from a handful of donors. The method was immunoSEQ multiplex PCR; TCRdb's version includes in-frame clones alone and lacks a portion of them. The table has about 56,000 clones, just under 95% seen once. Source material: PBMCs. The receptors shown here come from a human donor in good health. Some clones in this sample may be carry-over from other donors' samples.

This rearrangement joins TRBV7-9 to TRBJ1-2, with D perhaps TRBD1 (5 bases). In germline, CDR1 is SEHNR, CDR2 FQNEAQ (reference sequence). Trimming shortened V by 5 bases and J by 8 bases, and 18 bases separated the two germline ends. The CDR3 is made up of 14 amino acids. The CDR3 coding sequence is TGTGCCAGCAGCGCGGGACTCACTATGGGAGGCTACACCTTC. The encoded protein is CASSAGLTMGGYTF.

V usage is TRBV27 and J usage is TRBJ2-5, with 9 bases lining up with TRBD2. This CDR3 is 17 amino acids long. J lost 1 base, V lost 2 bases, and 8 bases had no gene match. The germline V gene encodes CDR1 MNHEY and CDR2 SMNVEV (reference sequence). The CDR3: CASSLLGLAGSQETQYF. CDR3 bases: TGTGCCAGCAGTTTACTAGGGCTAGCGGGATCCCAAGAGACCCAGTACTTC.

The J gene is TRBJ1-2, the V gene TRBV6-6; D possibly corresponds to TRBD1 (6 bases). From germline, CDR1 is MNHNY and CDR2 SVGAGI (reference sequence). The V and J ends lost 5 bases and 7 bases respectively, with 14 bases between them. CDR3 size: 13 residues. The CDR3: CASSGTLARGYTF. As DNA, the CDR3 is TGTGCCAGCAGTGGGACACTGGCGCGTGGCTACACCTTC.

V gene TRBV4-3 combines with J gene TRBJ1-3; 7 nucleotides line up with TRBD1. V gave up 0 bases and J gave up 4 bases; unmatched junction bases: 6. In germline, CDR1 is LGHNA, CDR2 YSLEER. The CDR3 runs to 16 residues. CDR3 sequence (DNA): TGCGCCAGCAGCCAAGAAGAGGGGGCAGGCGGAAACACCATATATTTT. Residues: CASSQEEGAGGNTIYF.

This rearrangement joins TRBV29-1 to TRBJ1-5; D gene uncertain. This CDR3 contains 13 residues. V was pared by 1 base and J by 6 bases, with 10 bases between. Germline V lookup: CDR1 SQVTM, CDR2 ANQGSEA. The CDR3 loop is CSVEVSEGQPQHF. Written as DNA, the CDR3 is TGCAGCGTTGAAGTTAGCGAGGGTCAGCCCCAGCATTTT.

The chain recombines TRBV4-2 with TRBJ1-3, with a weak D call TRBD1 (6 bases). CDR3 length: 16 amino acids. The V gene lost 0 bases and the J gene lost 4 bases, with 13 bases spanning the gap. Germline CDR1 and CDR2: LGHNA and YNFKEQ. CDR3 sequence reads: CASSQEGGGAGNTIYF. The CDR3 nucleotides read TGTGCCAGCAGCCAAGAAGGGGGAGGGGCAGGAAACACCATATATTTT.

The table lists this clone with a count of one. The V call is TRBV23-1, the J call TRBJ2-6; no definite D call. TRBV23-1 is an ORF for which the function is uncertain. V dropped 1 base and J dropped 0 bases, with 10 bases sitting between them. The CDR3 consists of 17 residues. The chain's CDR3 is CASSQYSLPSGANVLTF. The CDR3 nucleotides read TGCGCCAGCAGTCAATATTCCCTCCCCTCTGGGGCCAACGTCCTGACTTTC.

This rearrangement joins TRBV30 to TRBJ1-6; 7 bases are shared with TRBD1. CDR3 length: 14 amino acids. V was clipped by 4 bases and J by 12 bases; unmatched bases: 12. The germline V gene has CDR1 GTSNPN and CDR2 SVGIG (reference sequence). The CDR3 coding sequence is TGTGCCTGGACCACCGGGACAGTGAATAAACCCCTCCACTTT. This encodes CAWTTGTVNKPLHF.

The chain is built from TRBV19 and TRBJ1-5; a weak D match, TRBD1 (5 bases). The germline V gene encodes CDR1 LNHDA and CDR2 SQIVND (reference sequence). V was trimmed by 1 base and J by 6 bases, leaving 16 bases between them. The CDR3 totals 16 residues. CDR3 residues: CASSIVTGLETQPQHF. The CDR3 nucleotides read TGTGCCAGTAGTATAGTAACAGGCCTCGAAACTCAGCCCCAGCATTTT.

This sequence joins TRBV10-3 and TRBJ2-3, with 10 nucleotides matching TRBD2. There are 16 residues in the CDR3. V gave up 4 bases and J gave up 4 bases; unmatched junction bases: 8. Germline V gene lookup returns CDR1 ENHRY and CDR2 SYGVKD. The CDR3, as DNA: TGTGCCATCAGTGGGGGAGCGGGAGGGCCTGCAGATACGCAGTATTTT. This sequence encodes CAISGGAGGPADTQYF.

The rearrangement uses TRBV5-1 and TRBJ2-1; tentative D call: TRBD2 (5 bases). Deletions cut 2 bases from V and 9 bases from J, with 15 bases between. Looked up from germline, CDR1 is SGHRS and CDR2 is YFSETQ. The CDR3 consists of 14 residues. CDR3 coding DNA: TGCGCCAGCAGCTTAGTATCCGGGAAGGGTGAGCAGTTCTTC. It codes for CASSLVSGKGEQFF.

The chain links TRBV25-1 to TRBJ1-6; 12 positions agree with TRBD1. V lost 4 bases and J lost 6; bases outside the gene matches: 7. CDR1 is MGHDK, CDR2 SYGVNS, per germline. The CDR3 contains 17 residues. DNA of the CDR3: TGTGCCAGCAGTGGGGCGGGACAGGGGGCTAGTAATTCACCCCTCCACTTT. This codes for CASSGAGQGASNSPLHF. Looking up the rest from reference TRBV25-1 and TRBJ1-6 gives the full variable domain: EADIYQTPRYLVIGTGKKITLECSQTMGHDKMYWYQQDPGMELHLIHYSYGVNSTEKGDLSSESTVSRIRTEHFPLTLESARPSHTSQYLCASSGAGQGASNSPLHFGNGTRLTVT.

The chain has TRBV2 and TRBJ1-3; 9 bases agree with TRBD1. The CDR3 is made up of 17 amino acids. V lost 6 bases to trimming and J lost 8 bases; unmatched junction nucleotides: 17. From germline, CDR1 is SNHLY and CDR2 FYNNEI. The DNA for the CDR3 is TGTGCCAGCAGGGCCCCATCCGGTAGGGGACAGGGAGACACCATATATTTT. Translating gives CASRAPSGRGQGDTIYF.

This sequence joins TRBV10-3 and TRBJ1-1; no firm D call. Trimming took 10 bases from V and 1 from J, leaving 19 bases between them. This CDR3 has 15 amino acids. In germline, CDR1 is ENHRY, CDR2 SYGVKD. For the CDR3, the DNA is TGTGCCACGGCTATTATGACGGGAAAGAACACTGAAGCTTTCTTT. This sequence encodes CATAIMTGKNTEAFF.

The V and J genes are TRBV15 and TRBJ2-3, with D possibly TRBD2 on 5 matching bases. The CDR3 covers 13 residues. Trimming pared 3 bases from V and 3 bases from J, leaving 7 bases between. Germline V gene lookup returns CDR1 LNHNV and CDR2 YYDKDF (reference sequence). CDR3 region: CATSRIATDTQYF. The CDR3 nucleotides read TGTGCCACCAGCAGGATAGCGACAGATACGCAGTATTTT.

CDR3 loop: CASSLGAGGSNQPQHF. The CDR3 DNA reads TGTGCCAGCAGCTTGGGGGCGGGCGGTAGCAATCAGCCCCAGCATTTT. The V gene is TRBV5-6, the J gene TRBJ1-5; D not resolved. CDR3 length: 16 residues. V lost 0 bases to trimming and J lost 0 bases, with 10 bases between them. Germline V gives CDR1 SGHDT, CDR2 YYEEEE.

This chain uses TRBV5-1 with TRBJ1-2; D might be TRBD1 (6 bases). The V end was cut by 4 bases, the J end by 4 bases, with 17 bases between. This CDR3 region has 15 residues. CDR1 and CDR2 from the germline V gene are SGHRS and YFSETQ. The CDR3 spells CASSRSGGAGYGYTF. CDR3 nucleotides: TGCGCCAGCAGCCGGTCTGGGGGGGCTGGCTATGGCTACACCTTC. Together with reference TRBV5-1 and TRBJ1-2, the CDR3 gives the full variable domain: KAGVTQTPRYLIKTRGQQVTLSCSPISGHRSVSWYQQTPGQGLQFLFEYFSETQRNKGNFPGRFSGRQFSNSRSEMNVSTLELGDSALYLCASSRSGGAGYGYTFGSGTRLTVV.

The chain uses TRBV30 and TRBJ2-7; D possibly corresponds to TRBD2 (7 bases). Per germline, CDR1 GTSNPN and CDR2 SVGIG (reference sequence). This CDR3 is built from 13 residues. The V and J ends lost 4 bases and 8 bases respectively, with 18 bases between them. This chain's CDR3 is CAWTAGPGGQQYF. CDR3 in DNA: TGTGCCTGGACGGCAGGTCCCGGGGGGCAGCAGTACTTC. The full variable domain, with the rest looked up from reference TRBV30 and TRBJ2-7, is SQTIHQWPATLVQPVGSPLSLECTVEGTSNPNLYWYRQAAGRGLQLLFYSVGIGQISSEVPQNLSASRPQDRQFILSSKKLLLSDSGFYLCAWTAGPGGQQYFGPGTRLTVT.

This sequence joins TRBV29-1 and TRBJ2-7, with TRBD2 matching over 7 bases. The V and J ends lost 7 bases and 5 bases, in that order; junction bases with no gene match: 8. The CDR3 length is 12 residues. The germline V gene encodes CDR1 SQVTM and CDR2 ANQGSEA. CDR3 protein: CSAKAGWDEQYF. CDR3 sequence (DNA): TGCAGCGCCAAAGCGGGATGGGACGAGCAGTACTTC.

V gene TRBV5-1 combines with J gene TRBJ2-2; no clear D. CDR1 is SGHRS, CDR2 YFSETQ, per germline. This CDR3 comprises 14 residues. V was trimmed by 1 base and J by 1 base, leaving 5 bases between them. As DNA, the CDR3 is TGCGCCAGCAGCTTGACCGGGAACACCGGGGAGCTGTTTTTT. This encodes CASSLTGNTGELFF.

The chain uses TRBV5-1 and TRBJ2-7; 9 positions agree with TRBD2. The CDR3 totals 15 residues. Germline lookup yields CDR1 SGHRS and CDR2 YFSETQ. Trimming took 0 bases from V and 2 from J; bases not matched to a gene: 3. CDR3 in DNA: TGCGCCAGCAGCTTGGTGGCGGGGGGGACCTACGAGCAGTACTTC. Its protein product is CASSLVAGGTYEQYF.

The chain uses TRBV18 and TRBJ2-7; the D gene is possibly TRBD1 (5 bases). The CDR3 has 13 residues. Trimming took 2 bases from V and 6 from J, leaving 11 bases between them. CDR1 KGHSH and CDR2 LQKENI come from the germline V gene. Written as DNA, the CDR3 is TGTGCCAGCTCACCAGGGGCTAGGGGCGAGCAGTACTTC. Translation: CASSPGARGEQYF. Supplemented by reference TRBV18 and TRBJ2-7, the full variable domain reads NAGVMQNPRHLVRRRGQEARLRCSPMKGHSHVYWYRQLPEEGLKFMVYLQKENIIDESGMPKERFSAEFPKEGPSILRIQQVVRGDSAAYFCASSPGARGEQYFGPGTRLTVT.

In nucleotides, the CDR3 is TGTGCCAGCAGCGCCTTACCGAGCTCTGGGGCCAACGTCCTGACTTTC. This encodes CASSALPSSGANVLTF. The chain carries TRBV5-7 and TRBJ2-6; D is unclear. TRBV5-7 is treated as an ORF (open reading frame) with a function not yet certain. This CDR3 is 16 amino acids long. The V end was cut by 4 bases, the J end by 0 bases, with 11 bases between.

V usage is TRBV5-8 and J usage is TRBJ2-4; 9 bases agree with TRBD2. Germline CDR1 SGHTS, CDR2 YDEGEE. Losses at the gene ends were 0 bases for V and 0 bases for J; bases not matched to a gene: 4. The CDR3 is 17 amino acids. The CDR3 bases are TGTGCCAGCAGCTTGGCGGGGACTAGCTTAGCCAAAAACATTCAGTACTTC. Translating gives CASSLAGTSLAKNIQYF.